The clone carrying this T cell receptor beta chain has a count of ten or more. CDR1 and CDR2 (germline): LGHNA, YSLEER. There are 16 residues in the CDR3. V was trimmed by 0 bases and J by 0 bases, leaving 12 bases between them. These data are taken from a study of T cells after yellow fever vaccination. TCRdb reprocessed the 5' RACE reads via MiXCR and lists one record per CDR3 protein. The sample records roughly 170,000 distinct CDR3 sequences, approximately 6.2% being singletons. This rearrangement joins TRBV4-3 to TRBJ2-7; D gene uncertain. The sequence derives from a man aged 18-30 years who received the YFV17D yellow fever vaccine. The source was CD4+ T cells sorted from PBMCs, collected on the day of the first yellow fever vaccination. Written as DNA, the CDR3 is TGCGCCAGCAGCCAAGATACGAGGTTCAGCTCCTACGAGCAGTACTTC. Amino acid sequence: CASSQDTRFSSYEQYF.